The 10 T cell receptor beta chains below were found in one sample sequenced in a study of T cell responses to AZD1222 COVID-19 vaccine. The protocol was immunoSEQ multiplex PCR, while the TCRdb copy is restricted to in-frame clones and leaves out a portion. This sample has about 140,000 clones, with approximately 90% found just once. Here the sequenced sample was peripheral blood, taken on day 0 of AZD1222 vaccination. Receptors were obtained from an adult in good health.

V is TRBV3-1 (or the pseudogene TRBV3-2) and J is TRBJ1-2; D is uncertain. The CDR3 contains 14 residues. V was clipped by 0 bases and J by 4 bases, with 9 bases between them. Germline V gene lookup returns CDR1 LGHDT and CDR2 YNNKEL (reference sequence). The CDR3 DNA follows: TGTGCCAGCAGCCAAGATGGGAGGGTCTATGGCTACACCTTC. The encoded protein is CASSQDGRVYGYTF.

This clone has only one observation. The chain links TRBV18 to TRBJ2-4; 8 bases align to TRBD1. The CDR3 has 14 residues. Germline assignment: CDR1 KGHSH and CDR2 LQKENI. The V segment lost 7 bases and the J segment 3 bases; nucleotides outside the gene matches: 5. CDR3: CASYQGAGKNIQYF. The DNA of the CDR3 is TGTGCCAGCTACCAGGGGGCGGGCAAAAACATTCAGTACTTC.

The DNA of the CDR3 is TGTGCCAGCAGCCTGACTAGCTTGGTGAATGAGCAGTTCTTC. It codes for CASSLTSLVNEQFF. V gene TRBV13 combines with J gene TRBJ2-1; TRBD2 agrees at 7 bases. The germline gives CDR1 PRHDT, CDR2 FYEKMQ (reference sequence). CDR3 length: 14 amino acids. V gave up 5 bases and J gave up 7 bases; unmatched junction bases: 8.

This chain uses TRBV5-1 with TRBJ1-3; D possibly corresponds to TRBD1 (6 bases). The CDR3 totals 17 residues. V was shortened by 1 base and J by 0 bases, with 14 bases between the two germline ends. Per germline, CDR1 SGHRS and CDR2 YFSETQ. This chain's CDR3 is CASSLSSDSHSGNTIYF. As DNA, the CDR3 is TGCGCCAGCAGCTTGAGCTCGGACAGCCACTCTGGAAACACCATATATTTT. The entire variable domain, with the rest obtained from reference TRBV5-1 and TRBJ1-3, is as follows: KAGVTQTPRYLIKTRGQQVTLSCSPISGHRSVSWYQQTPGQGLQFLFEYFSETQRNKGNFPGRFSGRQFSNSRSEMNVSTLELGDSALYLCASSLSSDSHSGNTIYFGEGSWLTVV.

The CDR3 nucleotides read TGCAGCGTTGAAGGTGACAGGAGTTATGGCTACACCTTC. Amino acids: CSVEGDRSYGYTF. The gene calls are TRBV29-1 and TRBJ1-2; tentatively, D is TRBD1 (6 bases). V was trimmed by 1 base and J by 5 bases, leaving 11 bases between them. Looked up from germline, CDR1 is SQVTM and CDR2 is ANQGSEA. The CDR3 loop spans 13 amino acids.

The V and J genes are TRBV19 and TRBJ1-5, with 7 bases that match TRBD1. V trimming: 6 bases; J trimming: 0 bases; junction bases outside the gene matches: 2. CDR3 size: 14 residues. Looked up from germline, CDR1 is LNHDA and CDR2 is SQIVND (reference sequence). The CDR3 spells CASSRDSSNQPQHF. CDR3 DNA: TGTGCCAGTAGCCGGGACAGTAGCAATCAGCCCCAGCATTTT.

The chain links TRBV6-1 to TRBJ1-6, with D unresolved. The CDR3 is made up of 13 amino acids. CDR1 and CDR2 from the germline V gene are MNHNS and SASEGT. With 2 bases removed from V and 7 bases from J, the gap between germline ends came to 6 bases. CDR3 in amino acids: CASSERENSPLHF. The CDR3 DNA sequence: TGTGCCAGCAGTGAACGGGAAAATTCACCCCTCCACTTT.

This clone was observed once. This chain joins TRBV2 and TRBJ1-5; TRBD1 aligns across 8 bases. Germline-derived CDR1 and CDR2 are SNHLY and FYNNEI. Trimming cost V 5 bases and J 5 bases; bases outside gene matches: 8. The CDR3 totals 15 residues. CDR3 nucleotides: TGTGCCAGCAGTTGCGGACAGGGAGGTCATCAGCCCCAGCATTTT. Encoded protein: CASSCGQGGHQPQHF.

The chain has TRBV6-5 and TRBJ1-1; 8 nucleotides line up with TRBD1. The germline V gene has CDR1 MNHEY and CDR2 SVGAGI. The CDR3 has 14 amino acids. Unmatched junction bases numbered 5, after V lost 7 bases and J lost 1 base. CDR3 sequence reads: CASNWGQANTEAFF. CDR3 nucleotide sequence: TGTGCCAGCAACTGGGGACAGGCGAACACTGAAGCTTTCTTT.

The chain is built from TRBV5-4 and TRBJ2-5; possibly TRBD1 or TRBD2 for D (5 bases each). CDR1 and CDR2 from the germline V gene are SGHNT and YYREEE (reference sequence). V was cut by 6 bases and J by 3 bases, with 12 bases left in between. The CDR3 contains 13 residues. The CDR3, as DNA: TGTGCCAGCACAGGTCGAGGGGAAGAGACCCAGTACTTC. It is translated as CASTGRGEETQYF.